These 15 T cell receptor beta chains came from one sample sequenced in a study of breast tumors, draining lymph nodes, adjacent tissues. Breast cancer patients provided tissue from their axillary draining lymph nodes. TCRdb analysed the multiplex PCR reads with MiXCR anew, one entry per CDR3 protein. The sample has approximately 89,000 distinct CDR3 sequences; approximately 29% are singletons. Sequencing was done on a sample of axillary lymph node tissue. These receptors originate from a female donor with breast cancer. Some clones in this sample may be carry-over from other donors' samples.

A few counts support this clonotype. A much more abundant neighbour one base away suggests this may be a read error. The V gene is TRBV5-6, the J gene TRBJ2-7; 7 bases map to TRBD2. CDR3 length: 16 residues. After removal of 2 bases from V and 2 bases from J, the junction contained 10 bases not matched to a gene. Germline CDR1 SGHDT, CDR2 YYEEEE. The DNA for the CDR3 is TGTGCCAGCAGCTTTAGGAAAGCACTAGCGCCCTACGAGCAGTACTTC. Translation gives CASSFRKALAPYEQYF. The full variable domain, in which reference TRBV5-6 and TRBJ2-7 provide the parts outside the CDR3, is DAGVTQSPTHLIKTRGQQVTLRCSPKSGHDTVSWYQQALGQGPQFIFQYYEEEERQRGNFPDRFSGHQFPNYSSELNVNALLLGDSALYLCASSFRKALAPYEQYFGPGTRLTVT.

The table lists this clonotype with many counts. CDR3: CSVDQIGSGSGSYEQYF. CDR3 DNA: TGCAGCGTTGACCAAATAGGGAGCGGGAGTGGGTCCTACGAGCAGTACTTC. The chain has TRBV29-1 and TRBJ2-7; 8 nucleotides align to TRBD2. The germline V gene encodes CDR1 SQVTM and CDR2 ANQGSEA. The CDR3 sequence is 17 residues long. V gave up 3 bases and J gave up 1 base; unmatched junction bases: 14.

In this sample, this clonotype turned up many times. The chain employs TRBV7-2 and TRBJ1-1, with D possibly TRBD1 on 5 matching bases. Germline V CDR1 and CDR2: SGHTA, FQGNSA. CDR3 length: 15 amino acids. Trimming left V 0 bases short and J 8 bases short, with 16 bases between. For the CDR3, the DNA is TGTGCCAGCAGCTTAGCGGCCCTCTGGGGGGAGGAAGCTTTCTTT. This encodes CASSLAALWGEEAFF.

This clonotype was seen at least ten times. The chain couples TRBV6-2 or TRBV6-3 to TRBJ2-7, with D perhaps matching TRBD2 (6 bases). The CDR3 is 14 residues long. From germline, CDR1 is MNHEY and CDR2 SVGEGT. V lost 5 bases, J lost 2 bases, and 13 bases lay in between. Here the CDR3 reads CASSAGTGAYEQYF. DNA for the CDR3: TGTGCCAGCAGTGCCGGGACTGGAGCCTACGAGCAGTACTTC.

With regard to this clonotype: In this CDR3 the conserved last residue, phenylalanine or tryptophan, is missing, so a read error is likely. CDR3 nucleotides: TGCAGTGCTAGAGGATGGCAGGGAAGTGGCTACACCTCC. This gives the protein CSARGWQGSGYTS. V and J are TRBV20-1 and TRBJ1-2; weak D call: TRBD1 (5 bases). V was trimmed by 1 base and J by 7 bases, leaving 13 bases between them. The CDR3 spans 13 residues. Germline V gives CDR1 DFQATT, CDR2 SNEGSKA (reference sequence).

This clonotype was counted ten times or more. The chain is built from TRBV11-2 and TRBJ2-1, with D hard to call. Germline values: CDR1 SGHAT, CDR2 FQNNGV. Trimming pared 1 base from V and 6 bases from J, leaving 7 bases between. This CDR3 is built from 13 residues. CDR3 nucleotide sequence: TGTGCCAGCAGCTTAGGTGGGTCCAATGAGCAGTTCTTC. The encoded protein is CASSLGGSNEQFF.

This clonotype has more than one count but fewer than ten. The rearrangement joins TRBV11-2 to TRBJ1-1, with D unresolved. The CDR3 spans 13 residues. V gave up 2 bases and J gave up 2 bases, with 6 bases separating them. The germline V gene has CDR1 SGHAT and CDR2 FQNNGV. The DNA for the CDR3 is TGTGCCAGCAGCTTAAGCGAAAACACTGAAGCTTTCTTT. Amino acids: CASSLSENTEAFF.

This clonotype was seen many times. The CDR3 reads CASSLPGGDSYTF. DNA of the CDR3: TGTGCCAGCAGCTTACCAGGGGGCGATAGCTACACCTTC. The chain is built from TRBV5-4 and TRBJ1-2, with 8 bases matching TRBD1. Germline V gene data show CDR1 as SGHNT and CDR2 as YYREEE (reference sequence). The J segment lost 9 bases and the V segment lost 2 bases, leaving 6 bases of the junction unmatched. The length of the CDR3 is 13 residues.

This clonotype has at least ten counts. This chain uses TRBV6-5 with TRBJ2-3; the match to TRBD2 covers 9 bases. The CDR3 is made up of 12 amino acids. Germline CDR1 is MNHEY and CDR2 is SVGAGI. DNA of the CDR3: TGTGTAAGCGGGAGGAGCACAGATACGCAGTATTTT. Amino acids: CVSGRSTDTQYF.

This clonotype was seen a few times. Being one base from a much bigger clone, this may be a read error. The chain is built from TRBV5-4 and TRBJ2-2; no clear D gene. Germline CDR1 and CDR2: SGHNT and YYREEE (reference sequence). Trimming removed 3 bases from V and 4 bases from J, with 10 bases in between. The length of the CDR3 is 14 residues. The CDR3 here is CASSWGLTTGELFF. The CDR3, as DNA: TGTGCCAGCAGCTGGGGTCTAACCACCGGGGAGCTGTTTTTT.

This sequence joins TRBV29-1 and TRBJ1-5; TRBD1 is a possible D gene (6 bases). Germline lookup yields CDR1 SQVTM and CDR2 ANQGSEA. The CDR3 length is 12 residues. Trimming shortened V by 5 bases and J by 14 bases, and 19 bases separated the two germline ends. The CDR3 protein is CSVRTGTTYEHF. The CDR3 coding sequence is TGCAGCGTTCGCACAGGGACGACCTACGAGCATTTT.

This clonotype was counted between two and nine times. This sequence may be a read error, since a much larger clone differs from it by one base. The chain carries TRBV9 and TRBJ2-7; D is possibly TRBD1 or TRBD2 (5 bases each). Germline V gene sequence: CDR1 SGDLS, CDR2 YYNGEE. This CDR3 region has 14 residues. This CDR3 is CASSARVGTYEQSF. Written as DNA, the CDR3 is TGTGCCAGCAGCGCGAGGGTGGGGACCTACGAGCAGTCCTTC.

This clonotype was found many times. CDR3 DNA: TGTGCCAGTCAAGCCGGCCAGGGGAATCAAGAGACCCAGTACTTC. This gives the protein CASQAGQGNQETQYF. The chain has TRBV19 and TRBJ2-5, with D perhaps matching TRBD1 (6 bases). The CDR3 has 15 amino acids. Trimming stripped 8 bases from V and 2 bases from J, with 18 bases between. The germline CDR1 and CDR2 sequences are LNHDA and SQIVND (reference sequence).

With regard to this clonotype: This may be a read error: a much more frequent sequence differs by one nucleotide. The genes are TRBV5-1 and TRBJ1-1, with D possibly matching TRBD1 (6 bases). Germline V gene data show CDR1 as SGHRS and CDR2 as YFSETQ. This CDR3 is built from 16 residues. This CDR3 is CASSLVAGEGNTGAFF. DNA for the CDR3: TGCGCCAGCAGCTTGGTGGCAGGGGAGGGGAACACTGGAGCTTTCTTT.

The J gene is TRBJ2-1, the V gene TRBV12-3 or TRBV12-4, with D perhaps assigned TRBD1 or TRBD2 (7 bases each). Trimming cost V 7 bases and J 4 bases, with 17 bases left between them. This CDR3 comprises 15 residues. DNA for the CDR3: TGTGCCAGCACCTCGGGCAGGGGGGGATACAATGAGCAGTTCTTC. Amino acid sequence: CASTSGRGGYNEQFF.